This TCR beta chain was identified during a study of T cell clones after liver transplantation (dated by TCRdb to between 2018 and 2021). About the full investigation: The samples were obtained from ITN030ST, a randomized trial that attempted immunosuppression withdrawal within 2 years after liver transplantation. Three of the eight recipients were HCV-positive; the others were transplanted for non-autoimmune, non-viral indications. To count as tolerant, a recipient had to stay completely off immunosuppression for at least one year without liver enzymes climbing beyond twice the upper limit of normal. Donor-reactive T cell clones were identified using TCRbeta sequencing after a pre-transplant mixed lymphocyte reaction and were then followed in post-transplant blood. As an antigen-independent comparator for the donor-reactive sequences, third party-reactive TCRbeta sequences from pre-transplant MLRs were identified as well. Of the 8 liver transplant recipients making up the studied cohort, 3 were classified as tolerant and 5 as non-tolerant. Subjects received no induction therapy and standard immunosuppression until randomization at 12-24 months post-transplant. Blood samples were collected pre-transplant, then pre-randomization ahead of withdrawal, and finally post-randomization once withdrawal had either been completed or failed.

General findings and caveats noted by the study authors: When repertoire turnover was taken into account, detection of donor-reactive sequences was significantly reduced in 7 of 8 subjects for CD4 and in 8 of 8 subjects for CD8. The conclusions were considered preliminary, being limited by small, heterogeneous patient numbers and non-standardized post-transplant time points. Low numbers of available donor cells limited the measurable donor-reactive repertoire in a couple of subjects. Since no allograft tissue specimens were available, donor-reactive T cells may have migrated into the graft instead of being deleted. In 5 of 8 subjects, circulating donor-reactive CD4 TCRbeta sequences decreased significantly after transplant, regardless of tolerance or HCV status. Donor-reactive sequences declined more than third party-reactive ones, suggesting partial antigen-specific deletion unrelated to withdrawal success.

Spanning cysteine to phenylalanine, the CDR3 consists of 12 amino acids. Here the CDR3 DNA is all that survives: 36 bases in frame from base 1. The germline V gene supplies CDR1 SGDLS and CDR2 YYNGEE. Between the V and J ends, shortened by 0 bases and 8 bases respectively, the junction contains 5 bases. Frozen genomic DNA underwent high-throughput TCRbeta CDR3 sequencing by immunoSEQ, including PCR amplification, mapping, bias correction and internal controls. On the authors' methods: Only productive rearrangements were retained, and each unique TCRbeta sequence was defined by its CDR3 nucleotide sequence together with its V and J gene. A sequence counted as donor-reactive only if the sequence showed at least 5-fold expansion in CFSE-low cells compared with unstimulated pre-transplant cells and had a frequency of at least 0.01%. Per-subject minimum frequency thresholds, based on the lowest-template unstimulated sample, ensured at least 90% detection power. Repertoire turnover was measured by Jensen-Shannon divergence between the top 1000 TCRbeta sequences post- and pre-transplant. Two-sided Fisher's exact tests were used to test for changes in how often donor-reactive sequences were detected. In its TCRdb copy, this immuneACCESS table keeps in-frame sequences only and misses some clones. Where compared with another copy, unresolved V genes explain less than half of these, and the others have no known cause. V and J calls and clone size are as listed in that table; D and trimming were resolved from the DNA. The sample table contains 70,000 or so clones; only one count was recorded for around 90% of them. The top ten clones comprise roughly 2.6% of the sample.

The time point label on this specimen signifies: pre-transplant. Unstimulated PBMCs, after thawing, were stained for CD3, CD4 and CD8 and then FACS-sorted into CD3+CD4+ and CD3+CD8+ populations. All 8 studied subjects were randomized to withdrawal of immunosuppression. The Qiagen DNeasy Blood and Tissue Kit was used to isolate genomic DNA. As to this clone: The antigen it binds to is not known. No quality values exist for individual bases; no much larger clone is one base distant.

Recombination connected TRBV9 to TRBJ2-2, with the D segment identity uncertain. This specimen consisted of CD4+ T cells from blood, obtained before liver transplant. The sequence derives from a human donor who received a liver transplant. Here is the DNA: TGTGCCAGCAGCGTAGGACGTGGGGAGCTGTTTTTT. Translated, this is CASSVGRGELFF.